This T cell receptor beta chain was found in a study of shared clonotypes between healthy human individuals. The method was immunoSEQ multiplex PCR; TCRdb's version includes in-frame clones alone and lacks a portion of them. The top ten hold more than 1.5% of the sample, which has about 2.1 million clones, just under 95% seen once. Naive CD8 cells, CD45RO-negative and positively selected for CCR7, excluded terminally differentiated effector memory CD45RA+ cells. Sequencing was done on a sample of naive CD8+ T cells from PBMCs. The TCR originated in a man younger than 30 in good health. Some clones in this sample may be carry-over from other donors' samples.

CDR3: CASSSRVSLGTDTQYF. The DNA of the CDR3 is TGTGCCAGCAGCTCCAGGGTCTCCCTAGGCACAGATACGCAGTATTTT. The V call is TRBV13, the J call TRBJ2-3; D is perhaps TRBD1 (5 bases). There are 16 residues in the CDR3. Between the trimmed V and J ends, which lost 4 bases and 1 base, there was a span of 15 bases. Germline assignment: CDR1 PRHDT and CDR2 FYEKMQ (reference sequence).